This T cell receptor (beta chain) was sequenced during a study of shared clonotypes between healthy human individuals. Study-level background: Three CD4 naive, three CD4 memory, two CD8 naive and one CD8 memory plate were used per donor.

On this clone itself: The antigen remains undetermined.

Genomic DNA belonging to each subset was distributed in equal measure over several immunoSEQ plates. Clones were sequenced by immunoSEQ multiplex PCR, and TCRdb holds only the in-frame ones, with some missing. The sample lists nearly 2 million clones, about 95% occurring once. After removal of 6 bases from V and 9 bases from J, the junction contained 14 bases not matched to a gene. The CDR3 covers 15 residues. Germline V gives CDR1 LNHDA, CDR2 SQIVND (reference sequence). General study points: Richness estimates generally favored naive over memory subsets. Blood alone was sampled, and tissue repertoires likely differ.

Terminally differentiated effector memory CD45RA+ cells were excluded from the naive CD8 cells, which were CD45RO-negative and positively selected for CCR7. The receptor comes from a man between 18 and 29 years old in good health. The chain uses TRBV19 and TRBJ2-1; TRBD1 matches at 7 bases. The sample consisted of naive CD8+ T cells sorted from blood. This CDR3 reads CASSVSAATGFEQFF. The CDR3 DNA sequence: TGTGCCAGTAGCGTATCGGCGGCGACAGGGTTTGAGCAGTTCTTC.